The 9 T cell receptor beta chains below come from one sample, sequenced in a study of tissue T cells after allogeneic stem cell transplantation (dated by TCRdb to the early 2020s). Libraries were prepared through the immunoSEQ multiplex PCR assay. Not all clones reach the TCRdb copy of this immuneACCESS table, which keeps in-frame sequences only. Checked studies attribute under half of the gap to unresolved V genes and leave the rest unexplained. The sample table holds 4,000 to 5,000 clones, of which approximately 41% were seen once. Clones ranked in the top ten supply about 22% of the sample. The time point tag for this specimen amounts to: mouse harvest day 14 after allogeneic transplant. Mouse grafts consisting of 10^7 T-cell-depleted bone marrow cells combined with 10^6 splenic CD5+ T cells were administered by tail vein injection. Material for sequencing was gut tissue. The receptors were gathered from a female BALB/c mouse given C57BL/6 T cells with graft-versus-host disease after an allogeneic hematopoietic cell transplant.

In this sample, this clone turned up a few times. Genes and germline come from the mouse. The CDR3 extends 1 residue past the end of the read, so its final part is completed from the germline J gene. The chain couples TRBV26 to TRBJ1-2, with no clear D. The CDR3 runs 13 residues. Germline assignment: CDR1 KGHPV and CDR2 FQNQEV (reference sequence). Trimming removed 3 bases from V and 2 bases from J, with 7 bases in between. The CDR3 reads CASSLVGNSDYTF. The DNA read from the CDR3 is TGTGCCAGCAGTCTTGTAGGGAACTCCGACTACACC.

In regard to this clone: Gene names denote mouse genes. The read finishes 1 residue shy of the CDR3 end, and the germline J gene is used to complete it. The chain employs TRBV12-1 and TRBJ2-7; possibly TRBD1 for D (5 bases). The CDR3 runs to 13 residues. Trimming took 4 bases from V and 4 from J, leaving 13 bases between them. Germline V gene lookup returns CDR1 SGHSN and CDR2 HYEKVE. The CDR3 protein is CASSSGGDYEQYF. CDR3 bases read: TGTGCCAGCTCCTCGGGAGGGGATTATGAACAGTAC.

Concerning this clone itself: Gene names and germline match the mouse. The read gets to within 1 residue of the CDR3 end, and the germline J gene fills in the rest. V gene TRBV26 combines with J gene TRBJ2-4; 7 positions match TRBD2. Germline CDR1 and CDR2: KGHPV and FQNQEV (reference sequence). CDR3 length equals 14 residues. With V trimmed by 0 bases and J by 4 bases, 1 base remained unmatched. The CDR3 region is CASSLSTGENTLYF. CDR3 DNA, as far as it was read: TGTGCCAGCAGTCTGTCCACTGGGGAAAACACCTTGTAC. Full variable domain (outside the CDR3, taken from reference TRBV26 and TRBJ2-4): NSKVIQTPRYLVKGQGQKAKMRCIPEKGHPVVFWYQQNKNNEFKFLINFQNQEVLQQIDMTEKRFSAECPSNSPCSLEIQSSEAGDSALYLCASSLSTGENTLYFGAGTRLSVL.

A remark on this clone: Gene names are the mouse ones. The CDR3 is cut off 1 residue early in the read; its end comes from the germline J gene. The rearrangement joins TRBV26 to TRBJ1-3; possible D gene TRBD1, 5 bases. The germline V gene encodes CDR1 KGHPV and CDR2 FQNQEV (reference sequence). Trimming stripped 4 bases from V and 4 bases from J, with 14 bases between. The CDR3 spans 15 residues. CDR3 DNA (partial): TGTGCCAGCAGTCCGACCTCAGGGAGGGGAAATACGCTCTAT. This encodes CASSPTSGRGNTLY. The whole CDR3 protein reads CASSPTSGRGNTLYF.

As concerns this clone: Gene names are the mouse ones. The read comes to an end 1 residue before the CDR3 does, leaving the germline J gene to fill in the end. The rearrangement links TRBV16 to TRBJ2-4; D assignment may be TRBD1 or TRBD2 (5 bases each). Trimming pared 1 base from V and 1 base from J, leaving 6 bases between. Germline loops: CDR1 SGHSA, CDR2 FRNQAP. The CDR3 consists of 14 residues. CDR3 bases read: TGTGCAAGCAGCTTAGGGGGCCGTCAAAACACCTTGTAC. It codes for CASSLGGRQNTLY. The whole CDR3 protein reads CASSLGGRQNTLYF.

Details on this clone: Gene names and germline refer to mouse. The read is 1 residue too short to cover the CDR3 end, so that end is filled in from the germline J gene. The rearrangement uses TRBV1 and TRBJ2-5, with D hard to call. Germline V lookup: CDR1 NSQYPW, CDR2 LRSPGD (reference sequence). The CDR3 is made up of 15 amino acids. The ends were cut back, 2 bases at V and 0 bases at J, with 9 bases in the middle. CDR3 loop: CTCSARGVNQDTQYF. CDR3 DNA, as far as it was read: TGCACCTGCAGTGCACGCGGTGTTAACCAAGACACCCAGTAC.

This clone is medium-sized. The germline and genes are mouse ones. From the germline J gene comes the end of the CDR3, since the read stops 1 residue before it. In the same sample, other DNA sequences code for this CDR3. The rearrangement uses TRBV26 and TRBJ1-4, with D uncertain. V was clipped by 2 bases and J by 3 bases, with 4 bases between them. Germline values: CDR1 KGHPV, CDR2 FQNQEV (reference sequence). The CDR3 contains 13 residues. CDR3 bases read: TGTGCCAGCAGTCTGGGGCCCAACGAAAGATTATTT. It specifies CASSLGPNERLF. The whole CDR3 reads CASSLGPNERLFF.

Details on this clone: Gene names and germline match the mouse. Read coverage stops 1 residue before the CDR3 terminus; the germline J gene supplies the remainder. The V gene is TRBV26, the J gene TRBJ1-4; 8 bases match TRBD1. The CDR3 totals 15 residues. From germline, CDR1 is KGHPV and CDR2 FQNQEV (reference sequence). J was trimmed by 0 bases and V by 6 bases; bases with no gene match: 3. The part of the CDR3 DNA that was read is TGTGCCAGCAGCCCGACAGGGGTTTCCAACGAAAGATTATTT. It translates to CASSPTGVSNERLF. In full, the CDR3 is CASSPTGVSNERLFF.

This clone ranks as medium-sized. Gene names are the mouse ones. The read ends 1 residue before the CDR3 terminus; that terminus is restored from the germline J gene. The chain links TRBV23 to TRBJ1-1. From germline, CDR1 is KGHTA and CDR2 FQNQQP. The CDR3 is 14 amino acids. This CDR3 is CSSSHWDSNTEVFF. Partial CDR3 DNA: TGCTCCAGCAGTCATTGGGATTCAAACACAGAAGTCTTC.